The 18 T cell receptor beta chains presented below share a single source sample, sequenced in a study of human T cells and chemical hapten exposure. Time point noted: healthy volunteer bleed at 2 weeks. Total RNA was isolated from whole blood that had not been fractionated. TCRdb reanalysed the RACE reads using MiXCR and keeps one entry per CDR3 protein. The table has about 130,000 distinct CDR3 sequences, about 9.4% seen once. The specimen sequenced was whole blood. These receptor sequences come from a male donor in good health. Some clones in this sample may be carry-over from other donors' samples.

This clonotype occurred a few times. The chain joins TRBV7-9 to TRBJ2-1; a weak D match, TRBD1 (5 bases). CDR3 length: 13 residues. The germline V gene encodes CDR1 SEHNR and CDR2 FQNEAQ (reference sequence). Trimming shortened V by 3 bases and J by 6 bases, and 9 bases separated the two germline ends. The CDR3 DNA follows: TGTGCCAGCAGCTTGTATCAGGGCAATGAGCAGTTCTTC. Amino acids: CASSLYQGNEQFF.

The chain employs TRBV20-1 and TRBJ2-1, with 14 bases lining up with TRBD2. Germline lookup yields CDR1 DFQATT and CDR2 SNEGSKA (reference sequence). The length of the CDR3 is 15 residues. Unmatched junction bases numbered 6, after V lost 6 bases and J lost 5 bases. The CDR3 sequence is CSAYSTSGGDNEQFF. CDR3 bases: TGCAGTGCATACTCGACTAGCGGGGGGGACAATGAGCAGTTCTTC.

This sequence joins TRBV5-4 and TRBJ2-3; TRBD2 matches at 14 bases. Germline V gene sequence: CDR1 SGHNT, CDR2 YYREEE (reference sequence). V dropped 3 bases and J dropped 6; count of bases not matched to a gene: 6. The length of the CDR3 is 16 residues. CDR3 DNA sequence: TGTGCCAGCAGCTGGGGACTAGCGGGAGTTGGGGATACGCAGTATTTT. This encodes CASSWGLAGVGDTQYF.

The gene calls are TRBV30 and TRBJ2-7; TRBD1 matches at 10 bases. CDR3 length: 13 amino acids. V shed 3 bases, J shed 3 bases, and the junction held 2 bases outside the gene matches. Germline values: CDR1 GTSNPN, CDR2 SVGIG (reference sequence). The chain's CDR3 is CAWSRDRGYEQYF. CDR3 bases: TGTGCCTGGAGCCGGGACAGGGGCTACGAGCAGTACTTC.

This clonotype was observed a handful of times. The V gene is TRBV23-1, the J gene TRBJ2-7; D might be TRBD2 (6 bases). TRBV23-1 is an ORF, and what it does is uncertain. The CDR3 sequence is 14 residues long. The germline V and J ends were trimmed by 3 bases and 7 bases, with 16 bases remaining between them. The CDR3 reads CASSHNGTGREQYF. CDR3 nucleotides: TGCGCCAGCAGTCACAATGGGACGGGGAGGGAGCAGTACTTC.

V and J are TRBV5-1 and TRBJ2-1; 10 nucleotides agree with TRBD2. Unmatched junction bases numbered 13, after V lost 7 bases and J lost 9 bases. The CDR3 extends over 15 amino acids. CDR1 SGHRS and CDR2 YFSETQ come from the germline V gene. CDR3 coding DNA: TGCGCCAGCTCTAATGCTAGCGGGAGAATGGGTGAGCAGTTCTTC. Amino acid sequence: CASSNASGRMGEQFF.

V gene TRBV7-2 combines with J gene TRBJ2-3, with D perhaps being TRBD1 or TRBD2 (6 bases each). This CDR3 has 14 residues. CDR1 is SGHTA and CDR2 is FQGNSA in the germline V gene. V was clipped by 0 bases and J by 5 bases, with 9 bases between them. CDR3 sequence reads: CASSLAGGRDTQYF. In nucleotides, the CDR3 is TGTGCCAGCAGCTTAGCGGGGGGCCGAGATACGCAGTATTTT.

This clonotype was counted a few times. V gene TRBV7-3 combines with J gene TRBJ2-2; 11 bases fit TRBD2. Germline assignment: CDR1 SGHTA and CDR2 FQGTGA. The V segment lost 2 bases and the J segment 5 bases; nucleotides outside the gene matches: 7. This CDR3 spans 17 amino acids. The DNA for the CDR3 is TGTGCCAGCAGCTTATCTCCAGGGACTAGCGGAACCGGGGAGCTGTTTTTT. Its protein product is CASSLSPGTSGTGELFF.

This clonotype turned up a few times. This chain uses TRBV7-8 with TRBJ2-5, with D perhaps being TRBD1 or TRBD2 (5 bases each). Germline V gene sequence: CDR1 SGHVS, CDR2 FQNEAQ. The CDR3 runs to 14 residues. V was clipped by 1 base and J by 4 bases, with 10 bases between them. This CDR3 reads CASSLDEGSETQYF. CDR3 bases: TGTGCCAGCAGCTTAGACGAGGGGTCAGAGACCCAGTACTTC.

This clonotype was recorded at least ten times. This rearrangement joins TRBV21-1 to TRBJ1-6. TRBV21-1 is designated a pseudogene. CDR3 length: 12 amino acids. In DNA form, the CDR3 reads TGTGCCAGCAGCAAGGGGAGGGAACCCCTCCACTTT. Translation gives CASSKGREPLHF.

This chain joins TRBV19 and TRBJ2-7; 12 nucleotides align to TRBD2. CDR3 size: 21 residues. Germline loops: CDR1 LNHDA, CDR2 SQIVND (reference sequence). V was pared by 3 bases and J by 5 bases, with 23 bases of the junction left unmatched. CDR3 in DNA: TGTGCCAGTAGTATGGGGGGGCACGGTCGACTAGCGGGGGCCTCAGGAAACGAGCAGTACTTC. It specifies CASSMGGHGRLAGASGNEQYF.

This clonotype occurred many times. The genes are TRBV10-3 and TRBJ2-7; TRBD1 matches 9 bases. V shed 0 bases and J 10 bases; nucleotides not matched to a gene: 4. The CDR3 spans 13 residues. Germline CDR1 is ENHRY and CDR2 is SYGVKD. Here the CDR3 reads CAISESGQGIQYF. In DNA form, the CDR3 reads TGTGCCATCAGTGAGTCTGGACAGGGGATACAGTACTTC.

This clonotype was seen many times. The chain recombines TRBV7-6 with TRBJ2-3; a weak D match, TRBD2 (5 bases). With 7 bases removed from V and 1 base from J, the gap between germline ends came to 9 bases. Per germline, CDR1 SGHVS and CDR2 FNYEAQ. The CDR3 runs to 13 residues. The CDR3 coding sequence is TGTGCCAGCAACCCCGGGGGCACAGATACGCAGTATTTT. Encoded protein: CASNPGGTDTQYF.

The rearrangement uses TRBV20-1 and TRBJ1-4; 9 bases are a match to TRBD1. Trimming cost V 3 bases and J 8 bases; bases outside gene matches: 7. CDR3 length equals 14 residues. The germline CDR1 and CDR2 sequences are DFQATT and SNEGSKA (reference sequence). Here the CDR3 reads CSASQQGATEKLFF. CDR3 in DNA: TGCAGTGCTAGCCAACAGGGGGCGACGGAAAAACTGTTTTTT.

The chain uses TRBV27 and TRBJ2-2; D may match TRBD1 or TRBD2 (6 bases each). The germline CDR1 and CDR2 sequences are MNHEY and SMNVEV (reference sequence). CDR3 length: 14 amino acids. Between the trimmed V and J ends, which lost 3 bases and 5 bases, there was a span of 10 bases. The CDR3 here is CASSFRGETGELFF. CDR3 DNA: TGTGCCAGCAGTTTTAGGGGGGAAACCGGGGAGCTGTTTTTT.

The table lists this clonotype with many counts. V gene TRBV7-2 combines with J gene TRBJ2-7; D is perhaps TRBD2 (6 bases). The CDR3 has 13 residues. V was shortened by 5 bases and J by 6 bases, with 14 bases between the two germline ends. CDR1 SGHTA and CDR2 FQGNSA come from the germline V gene. CDR3 nucleotide sequence: TGTGCCAGCAGCAATCGGGGGTCGGGCGAGCAGTACTTC. Residues: CASSNRGSGEQYF.

This clonotype was observed many times. V and J are TRBV3-1 and TRBJ2-7; 10 bases line up with TRBD2. The CDR3 contains 13 residues. V trimming: 4 bases; J trimming: 11 bases; junction bases outside the gene matches: 8. Germline V gives CDR1 LGHDT, CDR2 YNNKEL (reference sequence). The CDR3 loop reads CASSPGLAGVKYF. In DNA, the CDR3 is TGTGCCAGCAGCCCCGGGCTAGCGGGAGTGAAGTACTTC.

The gene calls are TRBV20-1 and TRBJ2-1, with a weak D call TRBD2 (6 bases). This CDR3 has 14 residues. Germline V gives CDR1 DFQATT, CDR2 SNEGSKA (reference sequence). V lost 6 bases and J lost 1, with 13 bases in between. Written as DNA, the CDR3 is TGCAGTGCGCTAAAGGAGGGTTCCTACAATGAGCAGTTCTTC. Translating gives CSALKEGSYNEQFF.